This T cell receptor (beta chain) was recorded in a study of blood T cells in healthy people across ages (dated by TCRdb to between 2014 and 2017). Broadly, across the study: Template switching captured roughly one uniquely barcoded TCR beta cDNA molecule per two T cells in model experiments. Using deep sequencing normalized with unique cDNA molecular identifiers, the study measured how TCR beta repertoire diversity changes with age. Donors were grouped into four age groups: young (average roughly 15 years), middle-aged (39), aged (62) and long-lived (over 80). To avoid experimental bias, donors of different ages were randomly spread across the sequencing lanes. For two donors (one aged 18 to 30 and one aged 80 or older), the study analyzed two additional independent replicas of 1 million unique cDNA reads from the same blood draw.

The CDR3, cysteine through phenylalanine, is 13 amino acids long. The CDR3 DNA has 39 bases and is translated from base 1. CDR1 SGHAT and CDR2 FQNNGV were looked up in the germline V gene. Deletion took 5 bases off V and 3 bases off J, with a span of 10 bases between the germline ends. The approximately 39 donors, aged about 6 to 95 years, were systemically healthy Caucasian individuals from Russia. Each donor gave about 11 milliliters of peripheral blood, drawn into EDTA-treated Vacutainer tubes. Ficoll-Paque density-gradient centrifugation was used to isolate PBMCs, with at least 6.5 million per sample. Trizol reagent was used to extract total RNA from PBMCs, with at least 6 micrograms per sample. Naive CD45RAhigh/CD27high T cell percentages were measured by flow cytometry on a PBMC aliquot from every donor. Libraries were built with 5' RACE. The sequencer listed for this sample is Illumina HiSeq 2500. The second PCR ran for about 6 to 12 cycles and used a J-beta primer mix along with a sample-barcoded 5' primer. A template-switch 5' adaptor carrying 12 random nucleotides introduced a unique molecular identifier onto each TCR beta cDNA molecule. Each sample yielded at least 3 million CDR3-containing paired-end reads. First-strand cDNA was synthesized from all RNA with the Mint cDNA synthesis kit, primed by a TRBC-specific oligonucleotide. Following uracil-DNA glycosylase treatment, a first 18-cycle PCR with universal primers M1SS and BC2_uni_R was performed on all cDNA. In the source study's methods: For normalization, 1 million high-quality reads were randomly selected from each sample, with every read carrying a distinct molecular identifier. Reads sharing molecular identifiers were discarded rather than binned into consensus sequences. CDR3 identification, clonotype clustering and error correction used MiTCR with a Q25 quality threshold and the strictest error-elimination algorithm. A nonparametric unseen species model with Euler transformation was used to estimate a lower bound on total TCR beta diversity. The public sequencing data were trimmed at Q25 with fastp and processed into clonotypes with MiXCR by TCRdb, which kept only in-frame beta chains. Rows are unified per CDR3 protein, each entry keeping the most common DNA and genes. The V and J calls were not made by the authors but by TCRdb's processing. The table for this sample lists over 500,000 distinct CDR3 sequences; over 40% of them were counted only once. The ten largest clones represent approximately 13% of the sample.

Turning to this clonotype: Its antigen specificity is not known. Per-base qualities were not stored, and no clone one base away is much larger.

Points the paper makes about the study in general: Compared with the aged group, more naive CD4+ T cells, fewer expanded clones and increased TCR diversity were shown by the long-lived group, suggesting age selection. Donor CMV infection status was unknown, potentially confounding age-related changes in expanded clonotypes. The percentage of naive T cells measured by flow cytometry correlated strongly with observed TCR beta diversity. Conclusive comparison of naive and antigen-experienced compartments was prevented by the profiling of bulk unsorted PBMCs. Estimates of total diversity based on one million sequenced T cells were regarded as lower bounds and as underestimates. Observed TCR beta diversity per million T cells fell roughly linearly with age, and a significant reduction was already apparent by age roughly 40.

Sequencing was carried out using blood. The rearranged chain carries TRBV11-2 and TRBJ2-5, with the D gene not clear enough to name. The sequence came from a woman aged 80 or over in good health. Here the CDR3 is given as CASSSPGKETQYF. Read as DNA, the sequence is TGTGCCAGCAGCAGCCCAGGAAAAGAGACCCAGTACTTC.